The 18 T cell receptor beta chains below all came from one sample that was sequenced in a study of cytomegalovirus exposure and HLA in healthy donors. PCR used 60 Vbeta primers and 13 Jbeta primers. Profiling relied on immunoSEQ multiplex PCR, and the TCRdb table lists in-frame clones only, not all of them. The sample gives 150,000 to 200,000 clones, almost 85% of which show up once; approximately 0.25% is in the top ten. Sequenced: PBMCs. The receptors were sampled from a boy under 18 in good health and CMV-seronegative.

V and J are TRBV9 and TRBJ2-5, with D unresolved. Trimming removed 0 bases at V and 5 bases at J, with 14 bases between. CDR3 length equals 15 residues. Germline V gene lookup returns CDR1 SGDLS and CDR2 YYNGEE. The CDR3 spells CASSVGLALAETQYF. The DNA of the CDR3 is TGTGCCAGCAGCGTAGGGTTAGCTTTGGCGGAGACCCAGTACTTC.

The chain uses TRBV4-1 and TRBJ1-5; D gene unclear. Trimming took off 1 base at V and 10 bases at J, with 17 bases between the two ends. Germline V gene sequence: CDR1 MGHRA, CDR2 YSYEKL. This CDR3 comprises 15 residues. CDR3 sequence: CASSQAEQTISPQHF. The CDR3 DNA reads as TGCGCCAGCAGCCAAGCGGAACAGACTATATCCCCCCAGCATTTT.

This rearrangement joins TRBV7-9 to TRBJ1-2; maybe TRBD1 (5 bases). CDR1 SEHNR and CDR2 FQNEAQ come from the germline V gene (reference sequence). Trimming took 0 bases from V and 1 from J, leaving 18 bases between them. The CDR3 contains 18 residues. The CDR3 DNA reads TGTGCCAGCAGCTTAGCGTCGCCAGGGCGCTTAAGTAACTATGGCTACACCTTC. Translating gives CASSLASPGRLSNYGYTF.

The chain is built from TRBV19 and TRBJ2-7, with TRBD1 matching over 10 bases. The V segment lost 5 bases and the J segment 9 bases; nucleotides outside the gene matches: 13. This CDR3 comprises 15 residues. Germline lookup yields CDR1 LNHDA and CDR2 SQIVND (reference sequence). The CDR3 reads CASSPRDRGPFGQYF. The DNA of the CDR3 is TGTGCCAGTAGTCCCCGGGACAGGGGACCTTTTGGGCAGTACTTC.

The CDR3 DNA reads as TGCGCCAGCAGCTTGGGGGGTGACAGGGTCTATGGCTACACCTTC. Its protein is CASSLGGDRVYGYTF. This chain joins TRBV5-1 and TRBJ1-2; the match to TRBD1 covers 7 bases. The V gene's germline CDR1 is SGHRS and CDR2 YFSETQ. Trimming took 0 bases from V and 4 from J; bases not matched to a gene: 6. The CDR3 extends over 15 amino acids.

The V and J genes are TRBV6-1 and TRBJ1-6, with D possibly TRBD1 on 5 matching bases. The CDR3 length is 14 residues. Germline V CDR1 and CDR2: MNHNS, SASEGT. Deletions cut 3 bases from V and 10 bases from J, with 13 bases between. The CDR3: CASSDEGRVSPLHF. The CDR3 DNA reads TGTGCCAGCAGTGATGAGGGGAGGGTGTCACCCCTCCACTTT.

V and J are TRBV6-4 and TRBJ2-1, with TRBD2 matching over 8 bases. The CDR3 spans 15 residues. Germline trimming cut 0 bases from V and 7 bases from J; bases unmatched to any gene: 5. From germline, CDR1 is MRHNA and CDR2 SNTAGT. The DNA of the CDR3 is TGTGCCAGCAGTGACTCGAGGACTAGCAGAAATGAGCAGTTCTTC. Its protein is CASSDSRTSRNEQFF.

The CDR3 DNA is TGTGCCAGCAACTCGCACCCGGCGGGGGGCCAAGAGACCCAGTACTTC. Residues: CASNSHPAGGQETQYF. The rearrangement links TRBV5-4 to TRBJ2-5; 8 nucleotides align to TRBD2. The V segment lost 6 bases and the J segment 1 base; nucleotides outside the gene matches: 11. CDR3 length equals 16 residues. Germline V gene lookup returns CDR1 SGHNT and CDR2 YYREEE (reference sequence). The full variable domain, its missing parts supplied by reference TRBV5-4 and TRBJ2-5, is ETGVTQSPTHLIKTRGQQVTLRCSSQSGHNTVSWYQQALGQGPQFIFQYYREEENGRGNFPPRFSGLQFPNYSSELNVNALELDDSALYLCASNSHPAGGQETQYFGPGTRLLVL.

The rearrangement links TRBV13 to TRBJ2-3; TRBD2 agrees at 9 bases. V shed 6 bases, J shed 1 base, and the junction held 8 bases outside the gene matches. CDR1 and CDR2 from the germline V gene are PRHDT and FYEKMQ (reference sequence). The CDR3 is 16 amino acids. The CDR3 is CASRERGVPGTDTQYF. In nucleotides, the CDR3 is TGTGCCAGCAGGGAGCGGGGGGTCCCTGGCACAGATACGCAGTATTTT.

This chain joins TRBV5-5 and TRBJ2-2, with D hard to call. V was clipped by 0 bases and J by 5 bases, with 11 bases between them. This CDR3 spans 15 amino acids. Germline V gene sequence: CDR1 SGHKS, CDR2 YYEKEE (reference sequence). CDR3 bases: TGTGCCAGCAGCTTGGCCTTCTGGAGTACCGGGGAGCTGTTTTTT. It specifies CASSLAFWSTGELFF. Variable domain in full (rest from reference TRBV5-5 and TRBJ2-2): DAGVTQSPTHLIKTRGQQVTLRCSPISGHKSVSWYQQVLGQGPQFIFQYYEKEERGRGNFPDRFSARQFPNYSSELNVNALLLGDSALYLCASSLAFWSTGELFFGEGSRLTVL.

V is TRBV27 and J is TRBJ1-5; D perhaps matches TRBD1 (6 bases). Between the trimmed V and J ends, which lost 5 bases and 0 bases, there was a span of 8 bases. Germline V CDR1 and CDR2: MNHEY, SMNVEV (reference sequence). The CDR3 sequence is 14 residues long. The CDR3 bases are TGTGCCAGCAGTACAGGGAATAGCAATCAGCCCCAGCATTTT. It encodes CASSTGNSNQPQHF.

CDR3 nucleotides: TGTGCCAGCAGCTATAACAGGGTTCAGGGCTACACCTTC. Protein: CASSYNRVQGYTF. The chain couples TRBV5-4 to TRBJ1-2; maybe TRBD1 (6 bases). Trimming stripped 3 bases from V and 8 bases from J, with 14 bases between. This CDR3 region has 13 residues. Per germline, CDR1 SGHNT and CDR2 YYREEE (reference sequence).

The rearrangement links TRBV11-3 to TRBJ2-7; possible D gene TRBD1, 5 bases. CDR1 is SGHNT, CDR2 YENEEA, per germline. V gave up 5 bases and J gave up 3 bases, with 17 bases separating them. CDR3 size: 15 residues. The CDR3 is CASSLRAGFLYEQYF. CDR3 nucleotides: TGTGCCAGCAGCCTAAGAGCAGGGTTTCTCTACGAGCAGTACTTC.

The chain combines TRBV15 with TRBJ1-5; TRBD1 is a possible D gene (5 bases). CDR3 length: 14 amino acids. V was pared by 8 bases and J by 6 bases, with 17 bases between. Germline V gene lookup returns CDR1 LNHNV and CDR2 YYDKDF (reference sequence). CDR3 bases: TGTGCCACCGCCAGGGAGGGGAAGGGTCAGCCCCAGCATTTT. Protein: CATAREGKGQPQHF. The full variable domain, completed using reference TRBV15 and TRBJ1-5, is DAMVIQNPRYQVTQFGKPVTLSCSQTLNHNVMYWYQQKSSQAPKLLFHYYDKDFNNEADTPDNFQSRRPNTSFCFLDIRSPGLGDTAMYLCATAREGKGQPQHFGDGTRLSIL.

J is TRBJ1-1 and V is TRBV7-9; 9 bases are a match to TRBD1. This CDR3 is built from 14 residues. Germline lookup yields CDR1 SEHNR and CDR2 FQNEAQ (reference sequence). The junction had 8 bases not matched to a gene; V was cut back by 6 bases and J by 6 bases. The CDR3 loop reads CASSQGQGWAEAFF. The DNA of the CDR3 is TGTGCCAGCAGTCAAGGACAGGGGTGGGCTGAAGCTTTCTTT.

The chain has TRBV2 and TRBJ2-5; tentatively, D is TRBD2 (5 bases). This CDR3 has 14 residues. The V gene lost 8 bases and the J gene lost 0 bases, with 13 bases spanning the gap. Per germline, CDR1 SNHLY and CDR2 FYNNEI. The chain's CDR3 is CASGYLLDQETQYF. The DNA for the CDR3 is TGTGCCAGCGGTTATCTACTAGACCAAGAGACCCAGTACTTC. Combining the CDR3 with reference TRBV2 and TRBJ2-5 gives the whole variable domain EPEVTQTPSHQVTQMGQEVILRCVPISNHLYFYWYRQILGQKVEFLVSFYNNEISEKSEIFDDQFSVERPDGSNFTLKIRSTKLEDSAMYFCASGYLLDQETQYFGPGTRLLVL.

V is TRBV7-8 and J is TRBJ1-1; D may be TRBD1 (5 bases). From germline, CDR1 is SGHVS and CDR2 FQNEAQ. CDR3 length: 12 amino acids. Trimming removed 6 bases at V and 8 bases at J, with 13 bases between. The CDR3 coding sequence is TGTGCCAGCAGTCCCACACGGACAGAAGCTTTCTTT. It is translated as CASSPTRTEAFF.

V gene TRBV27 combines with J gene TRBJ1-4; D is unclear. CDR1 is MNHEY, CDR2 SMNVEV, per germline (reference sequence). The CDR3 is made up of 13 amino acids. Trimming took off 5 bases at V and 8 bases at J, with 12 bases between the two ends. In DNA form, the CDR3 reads TGTGCCAGCAGTCCCCTTAATAGAGAAAAACTGTTTTTT. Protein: CASSPLNREKLFF.